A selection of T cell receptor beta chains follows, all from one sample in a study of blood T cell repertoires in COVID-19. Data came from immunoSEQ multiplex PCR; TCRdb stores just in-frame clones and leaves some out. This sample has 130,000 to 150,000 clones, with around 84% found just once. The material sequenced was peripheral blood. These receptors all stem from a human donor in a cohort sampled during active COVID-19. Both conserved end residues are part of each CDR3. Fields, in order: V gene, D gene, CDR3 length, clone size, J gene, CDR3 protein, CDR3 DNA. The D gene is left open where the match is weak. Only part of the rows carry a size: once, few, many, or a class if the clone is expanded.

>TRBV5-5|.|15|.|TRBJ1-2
CASSLATRGKYGYTF
TGTGCCAGCAGCTTGGCAACTCGGGGGAAGTATGGCTACACCTTC
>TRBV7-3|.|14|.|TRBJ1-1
CASSQLAGNTEAFF
TGTGCCAGCAGCCAATTAGCCGGAAACACTGAAGCTTTCTTT
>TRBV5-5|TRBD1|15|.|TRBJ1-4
CASSLGDSTNEKLFF
TGTGCCAGCAGCTTGGGGGACAGCACTAATGAAAAACTGTTTTTT
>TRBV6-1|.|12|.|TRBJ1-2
CASSEQYSGYTF
TGTGCCAGCAGTGAACAGTACAGCGGCTACACCTTC
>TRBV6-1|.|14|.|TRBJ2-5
CASSEGGGRETQYF
TGTGCCAGCAGTGAAGGGGGGGGCCGGGAGACCCAGTACTTC
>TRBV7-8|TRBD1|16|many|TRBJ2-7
CASSLGPPGQGREQYF
TGTGCCAGCAGCTTAGGTCCCCCGGGACAGGGTCGCGAGCAGTACTTC
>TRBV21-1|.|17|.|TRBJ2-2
CASRSIRDRGDTGELFF
TGTGCCAGCAGATCTATTCGGGACAGGGGGGACACCGGGGAGCTGTTTTTT
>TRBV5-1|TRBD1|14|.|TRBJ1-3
CASSWDRPIDTIYF
TGCGCCAGCAGCTGGGACAGGCCCATCGACACCATATATTTT
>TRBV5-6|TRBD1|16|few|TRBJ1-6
CASSLVGTGVGSPLHF
TGTGCCAGCAGCTTGGTGGGGACAGGGGTTGGGTCACCCCTCCACTTT
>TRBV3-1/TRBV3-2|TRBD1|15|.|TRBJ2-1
CASSQVRTGDNEQFF
TGTGCCAGCAGCCAAGTTCGGACAGGGGACAATGAGCAGTTCTTC
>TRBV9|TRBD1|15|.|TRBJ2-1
CASSVAGQPYNEQFF
TGTGCCAGCAGCGTAGCGGGACAGCCGTACAATGAGCAGTTCTTC
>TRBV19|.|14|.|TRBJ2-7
CASSSSRQGQGQYF
TGTGCCAGTAGTTCCTCACGACAAGGGCAGGGGCAGTACTTC
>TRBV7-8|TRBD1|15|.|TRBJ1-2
CASSLAGTDNYGYTF
TGTGCCAGCAGCTTAGCCGGGACAGACAACTATGGCTACACCTTC
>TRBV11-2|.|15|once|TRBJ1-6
CASSLEGNRFSPLHF
TGTGCCAGCAGCTTAGAGGGGAACAGGTTTTCACCCCTCCACTTT
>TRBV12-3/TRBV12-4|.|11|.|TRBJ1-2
CASNSGRGHTF
TGTGCCAGCAACTCCGGGAGGGGTCACACCTTC
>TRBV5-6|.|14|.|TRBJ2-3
CASSLGAGTDTQYF
TGTGCCAGCAGCTTGGGGGCGGGGACAGATACGCAGTATTTT
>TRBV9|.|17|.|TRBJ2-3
CASSVEGGGVWTDTQYF
TGTGCCAGCAGCGTAGAGGGGGGAGGGGTTTGGACAGATACGCAGTATTTT
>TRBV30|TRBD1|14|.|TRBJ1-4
CAWRPNRGHEKLFF
TGTGCCTGGAGGCCTAACAGGGGGCATGAAAAACTGTTTTTT
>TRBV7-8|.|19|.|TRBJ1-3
CASSLARPGVGHTGNTIYF
TGTGCCAGCAGCTTAGCGCGGCCGGGAGTGGGTCATACTGGAAACACCATATATTTT
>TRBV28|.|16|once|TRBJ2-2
CATTNTGTQRTGELFF
TGTGCCACGACAAACACCGGGACACAGAGGACCGGGGAGCTGTTTTTT
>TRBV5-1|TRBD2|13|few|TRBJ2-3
CASTTSGTDTQYF
TGCGCCAGCACGACTAGCGGCACAGATACGCAGTATTTT
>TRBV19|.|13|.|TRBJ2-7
CASSRTGSYEQYF
TGTGCCAGTAGTCGCACAGGGTCCTACGAGCAGTACTTC
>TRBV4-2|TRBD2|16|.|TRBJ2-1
CASSPESAGAPNEQFF
TGTGCCAGCAGCCCAGAATCAGCGGGGGCCCCTAATGAGCAGTTCTTC
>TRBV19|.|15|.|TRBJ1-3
CASSTTANSGNTIYF
TGTGCCAGTAGTACGACTGCCAACTCTGGAAACACCATATATTTT
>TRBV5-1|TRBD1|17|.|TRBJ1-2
CASSPQSAGQGMYGYTF
TGCGCCAGCAGCCCGCAGTCGGCGGGACAGGGGATGTATGGCTACACCTTC
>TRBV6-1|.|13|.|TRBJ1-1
CASSDLGNTEAFF
TGTGCCAGCAGTGATCTAGGGAACACTGAAGCTTTCTTT
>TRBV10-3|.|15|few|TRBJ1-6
CAISGGGVTDAPLHF
TGTGCCATCAGTGGTGGAGGGGTAACGGACGCACCCCTCCACTTT
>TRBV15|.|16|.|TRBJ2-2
CATSRAGQTNTGELFF
TGTGCCACCAGCAGGGCGGGACAGACGAACACCGGGGAGCTGTTTTTT
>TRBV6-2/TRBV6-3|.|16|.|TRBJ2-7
CASSYSVSEFPYEQYF
TGTGCCAGCAGTTACTCGGTATCAGAATTTCCCTACGAGCAGTACTTC
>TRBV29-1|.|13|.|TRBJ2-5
CSVEAHLEETQYF
TGCAGCGTTGAAGCCCATTTAGAGGAGACCCAGTACTTC